These T cell receptor beta chains were read from a single sample in a study of human T cells and chemical hapten exposure. One entry per CDR3 protein results from TCRdb running MiXCR on the 5' RACE reads. The table has under 150,000 distinct CDR3 sequences, 15% to 20% seen once; the top ten hold approximately 2.8%. The origin of the receptors is a human donor in good health. Both conserved end residues are trimmed from each CDR3. Fields, in order: J gene, V gene, CDR3 protein.

TRBJ2-3 | TRBV23-1 | ASSQLPPAGEGTDTQY
TRBJ1-1 | TRBV6-5 | ASSLFRASEAF
TRBJ2-7 | TRBV4-1 | ASSQDRTADEQY
TRBJ1-5 | TRBV15 | ATSDRRNQPQH
TRBJ2-7 | TRBV4-2 | ASSQVKGQGSDEQY
TRBJ2-2 | TRBV3-1 | ASSPSPEIRRGTGELF
TRBJ2-7 | TRBV28 | ASSPSRTARYEQY
TRBJ1-1 | TRBV27 | ASSEWSGINTEAF
TRBJ2-7 | TRBV5-1 | ASSLSLQVGVVTYEQY
TRBJ1-1 | TRBV5-1 | ASSLVVDAEAF
TRBJ2-1 | TRBV5-1 | ASSLGTDYNEQF
TRBJ2-5 | TRBV30 | AWRAPGPEETQY
TRBJ2-7 | TRBV7-9 | ASSLGALDRSREQY
TRBJ1-2 | TRBV30 | AWSREGQTNYGYT
TRBJ1-5 | TRBV5-1 | ASRPGGSNQPQH
TRBJ2-7 | TRBV5-1 | ASSLDGVGEQY
TRBJ1-1 | TRBV5-1 | ASSLGAMGTARKENTEAF
TRBJ1-4 | TRBV30 | AWSRRSPTNEKLF
TRBJ1-5 | TRBV20-1 | SATDRGLQPQH
TRBJ2-3 | TRBV5-5 | ASSVDYGQGWRDTQY
TRBJ2-4 | TRBV28 | ASSFVGVAGAKNIQY
TRBJ1-5 | TRBV29-1 | SVVTEGNQPQH